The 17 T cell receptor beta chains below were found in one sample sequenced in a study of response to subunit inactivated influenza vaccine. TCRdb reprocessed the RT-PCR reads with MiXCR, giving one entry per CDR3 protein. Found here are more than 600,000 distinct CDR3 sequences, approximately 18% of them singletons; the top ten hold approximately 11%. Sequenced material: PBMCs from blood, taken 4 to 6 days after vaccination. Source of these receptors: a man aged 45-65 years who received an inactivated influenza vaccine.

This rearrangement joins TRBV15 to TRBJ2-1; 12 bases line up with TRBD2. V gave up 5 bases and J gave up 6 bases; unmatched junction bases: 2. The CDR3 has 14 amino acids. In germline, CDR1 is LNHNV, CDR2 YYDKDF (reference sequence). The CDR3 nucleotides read TGTGCCACCAGCGTGGGACTAGCGGGCAATGAGCAGTTCTTC. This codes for CATSVGLAGNEQFF.

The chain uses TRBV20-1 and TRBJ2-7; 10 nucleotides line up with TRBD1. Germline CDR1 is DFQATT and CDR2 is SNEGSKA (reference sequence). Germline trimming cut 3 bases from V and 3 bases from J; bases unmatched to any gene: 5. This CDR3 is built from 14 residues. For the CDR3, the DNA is TGCAGTGCTAGCCTCCGGGACAGGGGCTACGAGCAGTACTTC. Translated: CSASLRDRGYEQYF.

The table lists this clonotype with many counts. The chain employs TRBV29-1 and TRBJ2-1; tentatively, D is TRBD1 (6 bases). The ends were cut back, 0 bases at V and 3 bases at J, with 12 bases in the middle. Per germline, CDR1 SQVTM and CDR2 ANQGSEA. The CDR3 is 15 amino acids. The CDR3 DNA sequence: TGCAGCGTTGAAGATCCCCTGACAGGCTACAATGAGCAGTTCTTC. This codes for CSVEDPLTGYNEQFF.

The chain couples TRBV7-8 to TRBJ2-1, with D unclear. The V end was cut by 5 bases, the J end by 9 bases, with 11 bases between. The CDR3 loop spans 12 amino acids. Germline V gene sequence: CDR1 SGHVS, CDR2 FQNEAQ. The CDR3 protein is CASSHPGGEQFF. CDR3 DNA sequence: TGTGCCAGCAGCCACCCTGGTGGTGAGCAGTTCTTC.

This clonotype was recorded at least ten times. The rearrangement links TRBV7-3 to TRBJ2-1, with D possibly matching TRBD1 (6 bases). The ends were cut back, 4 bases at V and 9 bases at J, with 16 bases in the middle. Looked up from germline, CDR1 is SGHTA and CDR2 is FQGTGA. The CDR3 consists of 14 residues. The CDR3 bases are TGTGCCAGCAGCTGGGACAAGGGTGTAGGTGAGCAGTTCTTC. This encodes CASSWDKGVGEQFF.

Here the CDR3 DNA reads TGCAGCGCCCGGACCCATACCTTCGGGGAGCTGTTTTTT. Residues: CSARTHTFGELFF. The J gene is TRBJ2-2, the V gene TRBV29-1, with unresolved D. The CDR3 spans 13 residues. From germline, CDR1 is SQVTM and CDR2 ANQGSEA. The ends were cut back, 7 bases at V and 7 bases at J, with 16 bases in the middle.

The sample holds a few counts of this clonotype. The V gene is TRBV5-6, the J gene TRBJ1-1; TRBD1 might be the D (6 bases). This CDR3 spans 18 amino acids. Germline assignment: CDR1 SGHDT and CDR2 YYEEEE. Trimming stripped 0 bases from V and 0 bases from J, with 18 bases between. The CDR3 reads CASSLGPDRIYMNTEAFF. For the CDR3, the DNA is TGTGCCAGCAGCTTGGGACCAGACAGGATCTACATGAACACTGAAGCTTTCTTT.

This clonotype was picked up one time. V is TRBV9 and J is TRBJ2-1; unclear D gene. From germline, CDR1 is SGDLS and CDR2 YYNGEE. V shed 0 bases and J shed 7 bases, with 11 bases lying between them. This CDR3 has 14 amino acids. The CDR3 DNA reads TGTGCCAGCAGCGTAGTAGGCCAAGGGAATGAGCAGTTCTTC. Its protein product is CASSVVGQGNEQFF.

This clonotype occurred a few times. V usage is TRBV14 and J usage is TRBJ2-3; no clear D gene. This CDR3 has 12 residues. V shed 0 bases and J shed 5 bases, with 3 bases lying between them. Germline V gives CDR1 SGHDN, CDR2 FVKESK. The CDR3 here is CASSQEVDTQYF. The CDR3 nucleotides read TGTGCCAGCAGCCAAGAAGTAGATACGCAGTATTTT.

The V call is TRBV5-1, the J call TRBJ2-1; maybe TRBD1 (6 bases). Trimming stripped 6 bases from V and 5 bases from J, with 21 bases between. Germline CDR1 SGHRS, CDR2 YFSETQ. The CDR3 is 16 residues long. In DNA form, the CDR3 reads TGCGCCAGCAATCAGGGGTTGGGACGTAGAGACAATGAGCAGTTCTTC. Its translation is CASNQGLGRRDNEQFF.

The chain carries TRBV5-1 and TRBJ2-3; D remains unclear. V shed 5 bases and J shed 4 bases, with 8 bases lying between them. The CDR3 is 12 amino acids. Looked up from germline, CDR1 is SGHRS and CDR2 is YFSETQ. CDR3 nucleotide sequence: TGCGCCAGCAGTGTGGGTGCAGATACGCAGTATTTT. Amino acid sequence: CASSVGADTQYF. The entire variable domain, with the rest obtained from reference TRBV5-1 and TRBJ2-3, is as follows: KAGVTQTPRYLIKTRGQQVTLSCSPISGHRSVSWYQQTPGQGLQFLFEYFSETQRNKGNFPGRFSGRQFSNSRSEMNVSTLELGDSALYLCASSVGADTQYFGPGTRLTVL.

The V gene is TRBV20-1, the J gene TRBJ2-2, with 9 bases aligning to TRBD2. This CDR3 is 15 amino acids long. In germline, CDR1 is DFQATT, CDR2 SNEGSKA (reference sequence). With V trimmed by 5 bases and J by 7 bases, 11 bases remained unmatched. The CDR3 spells CSAPAARGGIGELFF. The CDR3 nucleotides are TGCAGTGCTCCTGCGGCGCGGGGGGGAATCGGGGAGCTGTTTTTT.

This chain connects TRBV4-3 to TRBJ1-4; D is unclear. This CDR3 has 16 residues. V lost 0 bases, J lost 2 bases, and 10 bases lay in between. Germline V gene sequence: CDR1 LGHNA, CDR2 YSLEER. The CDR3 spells CASSQESPDTNEKLFF. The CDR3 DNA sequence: TGCGCCAGCAGCCAAGAGTCCCCCGATACTAATGAAAAACTGTTTTTT.

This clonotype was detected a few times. The CDR3 DNA sequence: TGCAGTGCTAGAGTCGGAGGACCTGGAAACACCATATATTTT. As protein: CSARVGGPGNTIYF. The chain has TRBV20-1 and TRBJ1-3; D gene ambiguous. Germline CDR1 DFQATT, CDR2 SNEGSKA (reference sequence). CDR3 length: 14 amino acids. V dropped 1 base and J dropped 2 bases, with 9 bases sitting between them.

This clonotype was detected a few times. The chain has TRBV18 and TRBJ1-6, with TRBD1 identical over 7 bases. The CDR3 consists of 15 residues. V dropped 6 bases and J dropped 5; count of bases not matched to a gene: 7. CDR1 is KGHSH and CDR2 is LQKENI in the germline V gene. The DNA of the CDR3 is TGTGCCAGCTCGCGAGACAGGGATCATAATTCACCCCTCCACTTT. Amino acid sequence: CASSRDRDHNSPLHF.

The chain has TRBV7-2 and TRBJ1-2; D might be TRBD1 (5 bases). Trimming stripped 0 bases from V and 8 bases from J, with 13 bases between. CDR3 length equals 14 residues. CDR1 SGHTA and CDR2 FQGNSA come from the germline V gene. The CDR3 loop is CASSLATSGGGYTF. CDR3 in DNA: TGTGCCAGCAGCTTAGCCACCTCCGGGGGGGGCTACACCTTC.

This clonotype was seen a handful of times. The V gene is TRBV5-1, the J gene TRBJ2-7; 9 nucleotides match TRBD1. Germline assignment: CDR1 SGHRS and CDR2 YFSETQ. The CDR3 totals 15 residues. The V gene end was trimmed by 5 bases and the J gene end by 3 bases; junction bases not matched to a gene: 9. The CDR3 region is CASSREPGQGYEQYF. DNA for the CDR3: TGCGCCAGCAGTCGAGAACCGGGACAGGGCTACGAGCAGTACTTC.